One and the same sample provided the 29 T cell receptor beta chains below, sequenced in a study of Graves' ophthalmopathy and Graves' hyperthyroidism. For repertoire sequencing, the TCR beta CDR3 regions were amplified from RNA transcripts. Investigators did first-round RT-PCR with HTBI primers, then second-round multiplex PCR. MiXCR, applied by TCRdb to the multiplex PCR reads, yields one record per CDR3 protein. The data show hundreds of thousands of distinct CDR3 sequences, less than 55% seen once. The sequenced sample was peripheral blood. Receptor source: an adult man with Graves' ophthalmopathy.

There are a few counts of this clonotype. The CDR3: CASSLSTGHQYF. CDR3 sequence (DNA): TGTGCCAGCAGCCTATCGACAGGGCACCAGTACTTC. The rearrangement joins TRBV7-9 to TRBJ2-5; 7 bases are a match to TRBD1. This CDR3 is built from 12 residues. V gave up 5 bases and J gave up 10 bases; unmatched junction bases: 7. The germline gives CDR1 SEHNR, CDR2 FQNEAQ (reference sequence).

The chain uses TRBV9 and TRBJ1-6; TRBD1 aligns across 7 bases. The CDR3 contains 13 residues. Germline-derived CDR1 and CDR2 are SGDLS and YYNGEE. With 7 bases clipped from V and 15 bases from J, the junction kept 13 bases outside the gene matches. Here the CDR3 reads CASSPYRGSLLHF. CDR3 DNA: TGTGCCAGCTCACCTTACAGGGGTTCGCTCCTCCACTTT. Drawing the rest from reference TRBV9 and TRBJ1-6, the complete variable domain is DSGVTQTPKHLITATGQRVTLRCSPRSGDLSVYWYQQSLDQGLQFLIQYYNGEERAKGNILERFSAQQFPDLHSELNLSSLELGDSALYFCASSPYRGSLLHFGNGTRLTVT.

V is TRBV20-1 and J is TRBJ1-1; D perhaps matches TRBD1 (5 bases). V lost 2 bases and J lost 4, with 17 bases in between. The CDR3 loop spans 15 amino acids. Germline V gene lookup returns CDR1 DFQATT and CDR2 SNEGSKA (reference sequence). The CDR3 loop is CSARSGTLAGTEAFF. In DNA form, the CDR3 reads TGCAGTGCTAGATCCGGGACCCTGGCGGGCACTGAAGCTTTCTTT.

The chain carries TRBV5-1 and TRBJ2-6; D could derive from TRBD1 or TRBD2 (5 bases each). Germline values: CDR1 SGHRS, CDR2 YFSETQ. The CDR3 spans 17 residues. The ends were cut back, 0 bases at V and 0 bases at J, with 10 bases in the middle. CDR3 sequence: CASSLERGPSGANVLTF. The CDR3 DNA reads as TGCGCCAGCAGCTTGGAAAGGGGACCCTCTGGGGCCAACGTCCTGACTTTC.

J is TRBJ1-5 and V is TRBV10-3; TRBD1 is a possible D gene (6 bases). Trimming cost V 0 bases and J 7 bases, with 19 bases left between them. CDR3 size: 17 residues. Germline CDR1 reads ENHRY; CDR2 reads SYGVKD. CDR3 amino acids: CAISESVDGGPGQPQHF. The CDR3 DNA follows: TGTGCCATCAGTGAGTCGGTGGACGGGGGGCCGGGGCAGCCCCAGCATTTT.

The V call is TRBV10-1, the J call TRBJ2-2; 7 nucleotides align to TRBD2. The CDR3 sequence is 17 residues long. V was clipped by 0 bases and J by 4 bases; unmatched bases: 8. Germline CDR1 and CDR2: WNHNN and SYGVQD (reference sequence). CDR3 residues: CASSESGRGWPTGELFF. As DNA, the CDR3 is TGCGCCAGCAGTGAGTCCGGGCGGGGGTGGCCCACCGGGGAGCTGTTTTTT.

The V call is TRBV5-8, the J call TRBJ2-7; 15 bases map to TRBD2. V was clipped by 4 bases and J by 0 bases; unmatched bases: 14. Germline loops: CDR1 SGHTS, CDR2 YDEGEE. This CDR3 spans 20 amino acids. The CDR3 DNA reads as TGTGCCAGCAGCCCATACACAACCGGGACTAGCGGGAGGCCCTCCTACGAGCAGTACTTC. Its translation: CASSPYTTGTSGRPSYEQYF.

With respect to this clonotype: Relative to the germline gene, one junction end is altered; a read error may explain this. The J gene is TRBJ1-3, the V gene TRBV16, with TRBD1 as a possible D gene (5 bases). Per germline, CDR1 KGHSY and CDR2 FQNENV. The CDR3 has 17 residues. Written as DNA, the CDR3 is TGTGCCGGCAGCCAATTGACAGCCCGAGGAGCTGGAAACACCATATATTTT. Its protein is CAGSQLTARGAGNTIYF.

V gene TRBV6-5 combines with J gene TRBJ2-7, with TRBD2 matching over 8 bases. The CDR3 sequence is 15 residues long. In germline, CDR1 is MNHEY, CDR2 SVGAGI. J gave up 5 bases and V 2 bases, and 8 bases lay outside the gene matches. CDR3 bases: TGTGCCAGCAGTTACGGTCGGGGGGGGAGGCACGAGCAGTACTTC. Protein product: CASSYGRGGRHEQYF.

This chain joins TRBV13 and TRBJ1-6; 9 bases agree with TRBD1. Germline V CDR1 and CDR2: PRHDT, FYEKMQ (reference sequence). The length of the CDR3 is 16 residues. V was pared by 4 bases and J by 7 bases, with 8 bases of the junction left unmatched. The CDR3 sequence: CASSSAGQGSNSPLHF. DNA of the CDR3: TGTGCCAGCAGCTCCGCGGGACAGGGCTCCAATTCACCCCTCCACTTT.

This clonotype was recorded many times. The junction shows a germline mismatch at one end, possibly a read error. The rearrangement uses TRBV7-7 and TRBJ2-5, with TRBD1 matching 10 bases. The CDR3 is 14 amino acids. Per the germline V gene, CDR1 is SSHAT and CDR2 is FNYEAQ (reference sequence). For the CDR3, the DNA is TGTGCTAGCAGCCGCGGGACAGGGGAAGAGACCCAGTACTTC. It codes for CASSRGTGEETQYF. Combining the CDR3 with reference TRBV7-7 and TRBJ2-5 gives the whole variable domain GAGVSQSPRYKVTKRGQDVTLRCDPISSHATLYWYQQALGQGPEFLTYFNYEAQPDKSGLPSDRFSAERPEGSISTLTIQRTEQRDSAMYRCASSRGTGEETQYFGPGTRLLVL.

This clonotype was observed many times. V gene TRBV6-5 combines with J gene TRBJ1-1, with D possibly TRBD1 on 6 matching bases. The CDR3 consists of 13 residues. V was cut by 2 bases and J by 4 bases, with 8 bases left in between. Germline V gene lookup returns CDR1 MNHEY and CDR2 SVGAGI. CDR3 loop: CASSYKGVTEAFF. CDR3 DNA: TGTGCCAGCAGTTACAAGGGGGTCACTGAAGCTTTCTTT.

The sample holds a few counts of this clonotype. V gene TRBV5-1 combines with J gene TRBJ2-7; tentatively, D is TRBD2 (6 bases). With 1 base removed from V and 5 bases from J, the gap between germline ends came to 13 bases. The CDR3 totals 14 residues. Germline V gene lookup returns CDR1 SGHRS and CDR2 YFSETQ. CDR3 residues: CASSLSGPGDEQYF. The CDR3 DNA is TGCGCCAGCAGCTTGTCGGGACCGGGGGACGAGCAGTACTTC.

There are a few counts of this clonotype. The J gene is TRBJ1-2, the V gene TRBV29-1; TRBD1 matches at 9 bases. From germline, CDR1 is SQVTM and CDR2 ANQGSEA. The CDR3 has 13 amino acids. The junction had 9 bases not matched to a gene; V was cut back by 6 bases and J by 7 bases. CDR3 DNA: TGCAGCGTGTGGACAGGGGTAATGTCTGGCTACACCTTC. It is translated as CSVWTGVMSGYTF.

The rearrangement links TRBV15 to TRBJ2-7; a possible D gene is TRBD2 (5 bases). Germline V gives CDR1 LNHNV, CDR2 YYDKDF (reference sequence). The V gene lost 8 bases and the J gene lost 9 bases, with 14 bases spanning the gap. The CDR3 has 11 amino acids. The CDR3 sequence is CATGNGVLQYF. In DNA form, the CDR3 reads TGTGCCACCGGGAACGGGGTTTTGCAGTACTTC. The complete variable domain, with remaining parts taken from reference TRBV15 and TRBJ2-7, reads DAMVIQNPRYQVTQFGKPVTLSCSQTLNHNVMYWYQQKSSQAPKLLFHYYDKDFNNEADTPDNFQSRRPNTSFCFLDIRSPGLGDTAMYLCATGNGVLQYFGPGTRLTVT.

In its sample, this clonotype was seen many times. This chain links TRBV10-3 with TRBJ1-2; unclear D gene. Per germline, CDR1 ENHRY and CDR2 SYGVKD. V shed 6 bases and J shed 3 bases, with 20 bases lying between them. This CDR3 is 16 amino acids long. DNA of the CDR3: TGTGCCATCAGACTCGGACGTATCGGGCGGGACTATGGCTACACCTTC. This codes for CAIRLGRIGRDYGYTF.

This chain uses TRBV20-1 with TRBJ2-3; D is uncertain. This CDR3 is built from 16 residues. Germline loops: CDR1 DFQATT, CDR2 SNEGSKA (reference sequence). Trimming took 0 bases from V and 0 from J, leaving 13 bases between them. CDR3: CSARDAAAVSTDTQYF. The CDR3 bases are TGCAGTGCTAGAGATGCGGCGGCAGTTAGCACAGATACGCAGTATTTT.

The chain links TRBV7-3 to TRBJ1-1; D is unclear. CDR3 length: 16 residues. CDR1 is SGHTA and CDR2 is FQGTGA in the germline V gene. V lost 5 bases and J lost 0, with 16 bases in between. The CDR3 reads CASSAILRDMNTEAFF. CDR3 DNA: TGTGCCAGCAGCGCAATACTTAGGGATATGAACACTGAAGCTTTCTTT.

This clonotype has only a few counts. The chain links TRBV20-1 to TRBJ1-2; 8 bases fit TRBD1. The V and J ends lost 3 bases and 8 bases, in that order; junction bases with no gene match: 8. Germline loops: CDR1 DFQATT, CDR2 SNEGSKA (reference sequence). This CDR3 region has 13 residues. CDR3 region: CSASLQGAYGYTF. The CDR3 DNA reads TGCAGTGCTAGTCTTCAGGGGGCATACGGCTACACCTTC.

This clonotype was seen more than once but under ten times. The gene calls are TRBV7-9 and TRBJ1-2; TRBD1 matches at 9 bases. The CDR3 has 14 amino acids. Germline loops: CDR1 SEHNR, CDR2 FQNEAQ (reference sequence). After removal of 4 bases from V and 4 bases from J, the junction contained 4 bases not matched to a gene. The CDR3 region is CASSSYRGPYGYTF. The DNA for the CDR3 is TGTGCCAGCAGCTCCTACAGGGGGCCCTATGGCTACACCTTC. The full variable domain, with the rest looked up from reference TRBV7-9 and TRBJ1-2, is DTGVSQNPRHKITKRGQNVTFRCDPISEHNRLYWYRQTLGQGPEFLTYFQNEAQLEKSRLLSDRFSAERPKGSFSTLEIQRTEQGDSAMYLCASSSYRGPYGYTFGSGTRLTVV.

The chain joins TRBV6-5 to TRBJ1-5; 9 bases are shared with TRBD1. CDR3 length: 13 residues. CDR1 MNHEY and CDR2 SVGAGI come from the germline V gene. The V gene end was trimmed by 5 bases and the J gene end by 7 bases; junction bases not matched to a gene: 3. The CDR3 here is CASSKDRGQPQHF. CDR3 nucleotides: TGTGCCAGCAGTAAGGACAGGGGACAGCCCCAGCATTTT.

In its sample, this clonotype was seen a few times. The chain joins TRBV28 to TRBJ2-5; tentative D call: TRBD1 (6 bases). CDR3 length: 15 residues. Germline CDR1 reads MDHEN; CDR2 reads SYDVKM. The V end lost 6 bases, the J end lost 2 bases, and 16 bases lay between the germline ends. The CDR3 coding sequence is TGTGCCAGCAGCTCCCGGCTGGACAGTCAAGAGACCCAGTACTTC. This codes for CASSSRLDSQETQYF.

This chain connects TRBV10-3 to TRBJ2-2; 12 nucleotides line up with TRBD1. The germline V gene encodes CDR1 ENHRY and CDR2 SYGVKD. The CDR3 has 16 amino acids. The ends lost 6 bases at V and 7 bases at J; junction bases unmatched: 9. The CDR3 protein is CAISSGTGGVNGELFF. CDR3 nucleotide sequence: TGTGCCATCAGCTCCGGGACAGGGGGCGTAAACGGGGAGCTGTTTTTT.

The chain's CDR3 is CASSLGGHRETQYF. CDR3 bases: TGTGCCAGCAGCTTAGGTGGCCATCGGGAGACCCAGTACTTC. The V call is TRBV7-9, the J call TRBJ2-5; D is unclear. CDR3 length: 14 residues. V lost 1 base and J 5 bases, leaving 11 bases between the germline ends. From germline, CDR1 is SEHNR and CDR2 FQNEAQ (reference sequence).

This clonotype occurred a few times. This chain links TRBV7-9 with TRBJ1-2; D may be TRBD1 (5 bases). The V gene's germline CDR1 is SEHNR and CDR2 FQNEAQ (reference sequence). The CDR3 extends over 17 amino acids. V was clipped by 1 base and J by 8 bases, with 23 bases between them. The CDR3 DNA is TGTGCCAGCAGCTTAGACCAGAGGACGTCTCCCGCAGGGGGCTACACCTTC. It translates to CASSLDQRTSPAGGYTF.

This clonotype was seen at least ten times. V is TRBV29-1 and J is TRBJ1-4; tentative D call: TRBD1 (6 bases). V was cut by 8 bases and J by 10 bases, with 17 bases left in between. Germline CDR1 and CDR2: SQVTM and ANQGSEA. The CDR3 is made up of 12 amino acids. The CDR3 reads CSIDDEGGKLFF. The CDR3 DNA follows: TGCAGCATCGACGACGAAGGGGGAAAACTGTTTTTT.

This clonotype was seen repeatedly, ten times or more. This chain connects TRBV24-1 to TRBJ1-5; a weak D match, TRBD1 (5 bases). Germline V CDR1 and CDR2: KGHDR, SFDVKD. V dropped 3 bases and J dropped 4 bases, with 9 bases sitting between them. The CDR3 loop spans 14 amino acids. CDR3 coding DNA: TGTGCCACCAGTGATCAGGGTTTGAATCAGCCCCAGCATTTT. Translation: CATSDQGLNQPQHF.

This sequence joins TRBV7-9 and TRBJ2-5, with TRBD1 as a possible D gene (6 bases). The germline V gene encodes CDR1 SEHNR and CDR2 FQNEAQ (reference sequence). Between the trimmed V and J ends, which lost 1 base and 5 bases, there was a span of 14 bases. This CDR3 is built from 15 residues. The CDR3 sequence is CASSLVWTVGETQYF. The CDR3 region has the DNA TGTGCCAGCAGCTTAGTATGGACAGTAGGGGAGACCCAGTACTTC.

The rearrangement links TRBV7-3 to TRBJ2-2; D might be TRBD1 or TRBD2, each matching 5 bases. Trimming left V 8 bases short and J 2 bases short, with 12 bases between. Germline assignment: CDR1 SGHTA and CDR2 FQGTGA. The CDR3 is made up of 14 amino acids. Here the CDR3 reads CASALGPNTGELFF. The CDR3 coding sequence is TGTGCCAGCGCCCTGGGACCAAACACCGGGGAGCTGTTTTTT. The whole variable domain, filled in from reference TRBV7-3 and TRBJ2-2, reads GAGVSQTPSNKVTEKGKYVELRCDPISGHTALYWYRQSLGQGPEFLIYFQGTGAADDSGLPNDRFFAVRPEGSVSTLKIQRTERGDSAVYLCASALGPNTGELFFGEGSRLTVL.